This T cell receptor beta chain is from a study of blood T cell repertoires in COVID-19. About the research overall: Donors in the United States, Italy and Spain gave samples during acute or convalescent COVID-19. The analysed material was cDNA or gDNA that came from T cells, B-cell-depleted T cells, or PBMCs.

Original processing methods: Amplified reference gene primers provided the basis for estimating nucleated cell counts. Using immunoSEQ multiplex PCR, the repertoire was profiled, and TCRdb retains in-frame clones only, with some absent. That table gives V, J and clone size, and the DNA gave D and trimming. The data contain tens of thousands of clones, roughly 89% of them singletons. Sample: peripheral blood. The source of this sequence is a human donor in a cohort sampled during active COVID-19.

This CDR3 reads CASSLRTGTHEQYF. CDR3 bases: TGCGCCAGCAGCCTGAGGACAGGGACCCACGAGCAGTACTTC. The chain combines TRBV4-1 with TRBJ2-7; 8 bases fit TRBD1. Germline V lookup: CDR1 MGHRA, CDR2 YSYEKL. The CDR3 covers 14 residues. V dropped 4 bases and J dropped 5; count of bases not matched to a gene: 7.